This T cell receptor (beta chain) was profiled in a study of blood T cell repertoires in COVID-19. Study as a whole: Samples came from the United States, Italy and Spain, spanning acute and convalescent COVID-19. From T cells, B-cell-depleted T cells, or PBMCs came the material, which was cDNA or gDNA.

Original processing methods: Amplification from reference gene primers served as the basis for estimated nucleated cell counts. The data were produced by immunoSEQ multiplex PCR, yet TCRdb's version contains in-frame clones alone and is incomplete. That table is the source of V, J and clone size, and D and trimming were worked out from the DNA. Seen here are some 150,000 clones, about 85% observed once, and the top ten hold roughly 1%. Germline V CDR1 and CDR2: MNHNY, SVGAGI (reference sequence). This CDR3 contains 17 residues. The J segment lost 0 bases and the V segment lost 5 bases, leaving 12 bases of the junction unmatched.

The sequence was obtained from a man in his forties with acute or convalescent COVID-19. The sequenced sample was peripheral blood. J is TRBJ1-2 and V is TRBV6-6, with 7 bases lining up with TRBD1. The CDR3 protein is CASSRTGTAKANYGYTF. In DNA, the CDR3 is TGTGCCAGCAGTCGAACTGGGACAGCCAAGGCTAACTATGGCTACACCTTC.